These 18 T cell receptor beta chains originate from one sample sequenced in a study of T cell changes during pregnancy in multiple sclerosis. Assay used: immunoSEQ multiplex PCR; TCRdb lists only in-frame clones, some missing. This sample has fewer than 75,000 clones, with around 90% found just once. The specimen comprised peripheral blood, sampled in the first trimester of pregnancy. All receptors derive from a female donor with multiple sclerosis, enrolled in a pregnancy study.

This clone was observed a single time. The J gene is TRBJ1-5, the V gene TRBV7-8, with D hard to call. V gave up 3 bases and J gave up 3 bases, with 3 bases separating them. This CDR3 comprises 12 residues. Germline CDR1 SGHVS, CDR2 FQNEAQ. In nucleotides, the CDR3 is TGTGCCAGCAGCTTCCTCAATCAGCCCCAGCATTTT. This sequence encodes CASSFLNQPQHF.

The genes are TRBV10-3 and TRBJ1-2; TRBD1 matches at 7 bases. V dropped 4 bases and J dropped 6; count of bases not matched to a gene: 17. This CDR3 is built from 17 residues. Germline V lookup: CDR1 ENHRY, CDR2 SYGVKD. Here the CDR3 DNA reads TGTGCCATCAGTGGGGTCTTCCGGGACAGCGGTTTGGATGGCTACACCTTC. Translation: CAISGVFRDSGLDGYTF.

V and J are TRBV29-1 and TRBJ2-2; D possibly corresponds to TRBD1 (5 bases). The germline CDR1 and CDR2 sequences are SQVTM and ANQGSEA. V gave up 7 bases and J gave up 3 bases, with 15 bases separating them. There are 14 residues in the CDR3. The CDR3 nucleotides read TGCAGCGCTGCTGGACATTCCGACACCGGGGAGCTGTTTTTT. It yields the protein CSAAGHSDTGELFF.

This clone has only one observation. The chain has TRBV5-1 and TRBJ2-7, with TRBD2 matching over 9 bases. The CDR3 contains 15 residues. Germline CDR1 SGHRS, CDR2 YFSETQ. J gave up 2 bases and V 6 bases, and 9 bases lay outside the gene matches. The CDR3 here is CASTEASGVTYEQYF. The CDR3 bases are TGCGCCAGCACGGAGGCTAGCGGGGTTACCTACGAGCAGTACTTC.

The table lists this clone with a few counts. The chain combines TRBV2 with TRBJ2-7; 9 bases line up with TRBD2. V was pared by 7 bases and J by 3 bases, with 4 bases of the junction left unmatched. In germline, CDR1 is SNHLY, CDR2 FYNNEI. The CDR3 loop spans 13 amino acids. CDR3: CASKGGRVYEQYF. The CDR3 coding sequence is TGTGCCAGCAAGGGCGGGAGGGTCTACGAGCAGTACTTC.

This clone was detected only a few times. CDR3 residues: CASSSPNLDTGELFF. The CDR3 region has the DNA TGTGCCAGCAGCTCCCCTAATCTAGATACCGGGGAGCTGTTTTTT. The V call is TRBV5-4, the J call TRBJ2-2, with D uncertain. The CDR3 consists of 15 residues. V gave up 3 bases and J gave up 5 bases, with 14 bases separating them. Looked up from germline, CDR1 is SGHNT and CDR2 is YYREEE (reference sequence).

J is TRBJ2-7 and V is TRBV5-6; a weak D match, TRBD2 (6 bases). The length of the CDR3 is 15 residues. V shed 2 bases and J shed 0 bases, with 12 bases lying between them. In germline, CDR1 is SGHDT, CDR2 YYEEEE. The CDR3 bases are TGTGCCAGCAGCTTTTCGCCCGGGAGCTCCTACGAGCAGTACTTC. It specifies CASSFSPGSSYEQYF.

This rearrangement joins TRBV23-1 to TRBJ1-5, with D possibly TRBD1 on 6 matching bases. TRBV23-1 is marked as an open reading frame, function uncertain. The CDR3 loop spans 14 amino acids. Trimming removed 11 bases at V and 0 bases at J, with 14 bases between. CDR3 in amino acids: CAFRQVNSNQPQHF. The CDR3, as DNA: TGCGCCTTTCGACAGGTAAATAGCAATCAGCCCCAGCATTTT.

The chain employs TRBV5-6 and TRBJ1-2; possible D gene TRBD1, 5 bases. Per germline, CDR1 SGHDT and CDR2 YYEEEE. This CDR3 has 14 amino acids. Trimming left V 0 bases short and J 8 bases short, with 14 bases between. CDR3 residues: CASSLDRGVGGYTF. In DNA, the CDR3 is TGTGCCAGCAGCTTGGATCGGGGGGTGGGAGGCTACACCTTC.

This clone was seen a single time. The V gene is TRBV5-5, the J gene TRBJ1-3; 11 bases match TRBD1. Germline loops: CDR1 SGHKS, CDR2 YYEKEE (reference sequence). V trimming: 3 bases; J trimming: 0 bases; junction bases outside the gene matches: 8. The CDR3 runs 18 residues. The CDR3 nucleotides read TGTGCCAGCAGCTGGACCGGACAGGGGGCTTACTCTGGAAACACCATATATTTT. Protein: CASSWTGQGAYSGNTIYF.

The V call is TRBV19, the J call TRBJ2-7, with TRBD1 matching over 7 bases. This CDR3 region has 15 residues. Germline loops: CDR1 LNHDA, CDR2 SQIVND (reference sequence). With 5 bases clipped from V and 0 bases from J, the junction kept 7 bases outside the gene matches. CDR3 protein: CASSVARDSSYEQYF. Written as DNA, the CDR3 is TGTGCCAGTAGTGTTGCTAGGGACAGCTCCTACGAGCAGTACTTC.

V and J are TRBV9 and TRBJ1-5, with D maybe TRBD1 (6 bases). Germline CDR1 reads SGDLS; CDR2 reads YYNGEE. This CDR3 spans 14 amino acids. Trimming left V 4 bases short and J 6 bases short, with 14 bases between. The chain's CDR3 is CASSPRGGSQPQHF. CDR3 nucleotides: TGTGCCAGCAGCCCCCGCGGGGGCTCTCAGCCCCAGCATTTT. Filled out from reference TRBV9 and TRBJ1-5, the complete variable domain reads DSGVTQTPKHLITATGQRVTLRCSPRSGDLSVYWYQQSLDQGLQFLIQYYNGEERAKGNILERFSAQQFPDLHSELNLSSLELGDSALYFCASSPRGGSQPQHFGDGTRLSIL.

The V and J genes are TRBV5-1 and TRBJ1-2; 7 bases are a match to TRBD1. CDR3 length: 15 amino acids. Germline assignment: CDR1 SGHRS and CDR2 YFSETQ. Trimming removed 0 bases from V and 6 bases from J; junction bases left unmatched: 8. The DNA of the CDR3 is TGCGCCAGCAGCTTGGGTCCTGACAGGGTCCATGGCTACACCTTC. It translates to CASSLGPDRVHGYTF.

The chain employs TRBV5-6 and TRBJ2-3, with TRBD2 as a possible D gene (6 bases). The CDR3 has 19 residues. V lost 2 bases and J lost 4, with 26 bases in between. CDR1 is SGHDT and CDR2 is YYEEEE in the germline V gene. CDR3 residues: CASSFLLEAGSGYSDTQYF. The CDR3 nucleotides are TGTGCCAGCAGCTTTCTACTTGAAGCGGGCTCCGGCTATTCAGATACGCAGTATTTT.

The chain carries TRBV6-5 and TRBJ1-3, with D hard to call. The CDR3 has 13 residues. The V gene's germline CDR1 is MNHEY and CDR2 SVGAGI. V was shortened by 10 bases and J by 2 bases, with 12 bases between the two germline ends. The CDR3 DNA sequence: TGTGCCACGCACGCGGCTACTGGAAACACCATATATTTT. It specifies CATHAATGNTIYF.

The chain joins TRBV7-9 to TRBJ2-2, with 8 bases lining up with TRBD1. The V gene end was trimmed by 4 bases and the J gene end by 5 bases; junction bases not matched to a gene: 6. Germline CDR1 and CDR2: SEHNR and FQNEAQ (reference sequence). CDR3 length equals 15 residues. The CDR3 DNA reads TGTGCCAGCAGCTCAGGGGGCGCGGGGACCGGGGAGCTGTTTTTT. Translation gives CASSSGGAGTGELFF.

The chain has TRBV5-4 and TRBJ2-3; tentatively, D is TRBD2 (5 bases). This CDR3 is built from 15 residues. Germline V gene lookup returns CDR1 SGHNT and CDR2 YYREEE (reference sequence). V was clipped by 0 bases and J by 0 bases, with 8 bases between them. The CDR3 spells CASSLVWESTDTQYF. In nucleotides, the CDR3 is TGTGCCAGCAGCTTGGTGTGGGAGAGCACAGATACGCAGTATTTT. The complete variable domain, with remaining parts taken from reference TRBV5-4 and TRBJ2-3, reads ETGVTQSPTHLIKTRGQQVTLRCSSQSGHNTVSWYQQALGQGPQFIFQYYREEENGRGNFPPRFSGLQFPNYSSELNVNALELDDSALYLCASSLVWESTDTQYFGPGTRLTVL.

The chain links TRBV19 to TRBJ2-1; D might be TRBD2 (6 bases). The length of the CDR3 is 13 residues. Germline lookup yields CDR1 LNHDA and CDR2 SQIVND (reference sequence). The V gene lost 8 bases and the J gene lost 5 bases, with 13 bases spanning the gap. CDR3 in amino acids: CASEAGPDNEQFF. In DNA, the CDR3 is TGTGCCAGTGAGGCGGGGCCCGACAATGAGCAGTTCTTC.